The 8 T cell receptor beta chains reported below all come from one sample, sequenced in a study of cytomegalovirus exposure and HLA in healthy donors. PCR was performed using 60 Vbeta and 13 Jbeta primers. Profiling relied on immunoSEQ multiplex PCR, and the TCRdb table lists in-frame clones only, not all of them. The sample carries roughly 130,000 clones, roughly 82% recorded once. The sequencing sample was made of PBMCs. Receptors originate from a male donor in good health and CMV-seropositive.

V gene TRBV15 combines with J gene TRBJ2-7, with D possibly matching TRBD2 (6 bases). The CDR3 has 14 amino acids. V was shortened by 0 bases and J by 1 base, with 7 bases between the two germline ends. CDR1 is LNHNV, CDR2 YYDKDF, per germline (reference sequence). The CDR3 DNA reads TGTGCCACCAGCAGAGAGGCGGGGTCCTACGAGCAGTACTTC. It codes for CATSREAGSYEQYF. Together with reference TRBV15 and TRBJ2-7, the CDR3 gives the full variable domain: DAMVIQNPRYQVTQFGKPVTLSCSQTLNHNVMYWYQQKSSQAPKLLFHYYDKDFNNEADTPDNFQSRRPNTSFCFLDIRSPGLGDTAMYLCATSREAGSYEQYFGPGTRLTVT.

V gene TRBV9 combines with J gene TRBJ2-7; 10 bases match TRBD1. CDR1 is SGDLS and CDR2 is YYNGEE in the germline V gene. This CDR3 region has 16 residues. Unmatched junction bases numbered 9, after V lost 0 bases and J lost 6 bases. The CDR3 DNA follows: TGTGCCAGCAGCGTAGCCCCCCTTGGGACAGGGGTCGAGCAGTACTTC. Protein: CASSVAPLGTGVEQYF.

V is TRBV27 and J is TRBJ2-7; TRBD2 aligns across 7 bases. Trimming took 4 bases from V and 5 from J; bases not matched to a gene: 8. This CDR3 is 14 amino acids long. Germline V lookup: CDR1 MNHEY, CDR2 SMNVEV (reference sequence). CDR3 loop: CASSWAGDRDEQYF. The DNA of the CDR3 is TGTGCCAGCAGTTGGGCGGGAGATAGGGACGAGCAGTACTTC.

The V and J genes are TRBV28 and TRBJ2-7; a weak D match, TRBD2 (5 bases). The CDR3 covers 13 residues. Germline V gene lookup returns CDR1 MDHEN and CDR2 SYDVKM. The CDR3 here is CATSSAVSHEQYF. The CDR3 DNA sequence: TGTGCTACCAGCTCAGCGGTGTCCCACGAGCAGTACTTC.

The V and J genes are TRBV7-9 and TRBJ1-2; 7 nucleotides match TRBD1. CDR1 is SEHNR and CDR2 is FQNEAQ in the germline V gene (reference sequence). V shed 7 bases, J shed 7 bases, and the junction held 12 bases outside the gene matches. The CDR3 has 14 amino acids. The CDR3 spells CASIKNQGDGGYTF. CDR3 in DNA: TGTGCCAGCATCAAGAATCAGGGGGATGGTGGCTACACCTTC.

CDR3 bases: TGTGCCTGGAGTGCAAAGATAGGGGCGGTAGCGGGAGCGGTCGGGGAGCTGTTTTTT. Translated, it gives CAWSAKIGAVAGAVGELFF. This chain uses TRBV30 with TRBJ2-2; 9 bases map to TRBD2. V was clipped by 1 base and J by 7 bases; unmatched bases: 19. The CDR3 has 19 residues. Germline V gives CDR1 GTSNPN, CDR2 SVGIG (reference sequence).

CDR3 coding DNA: TGTGCCAGCAGTGAAGCTTTGTCTAGCGCCCGAAACGGCGAGCAGTACTTC. Amino acid sequence: CASSEALSSARNGEQYF. V is TRBV6-1 and J is TRBJ2-7; D may be TRBD2 (6 bases). V was clipped by 0 bases and J by 6 bases, with 21 bases between them. The CDR3 is 17 residues long. Per the germline V gene, CDR1 is MNHNS and CDR2 is SASEGT.

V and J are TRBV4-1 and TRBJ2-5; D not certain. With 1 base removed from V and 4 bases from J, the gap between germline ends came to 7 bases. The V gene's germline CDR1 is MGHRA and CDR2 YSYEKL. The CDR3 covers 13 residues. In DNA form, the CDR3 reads TGCGCCAGCAGCCAAGGGGCTCTAGAGACCCAGTACTTC. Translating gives CASSQGALETQYF.